This T cell receptor (beta chain) derives from a study of metastatic and nonmetastatic thyroid tumors. About the study: Blood and tumor or nodule tissue repertoires from malignant and benign thyroid patients were compared. Study results and limitations: Within blood and tumor, benign nodules reportedly had significantly lower TCR beta diversity than malignant thyroid tumors did.

Authors' methods: CDR3 was compared across clinicopathological groups, and the resulting differences were used to build a distant-metastasis classifier for papillary thyroid cancer. TCRdb recomputed clones from the PCR reads via MiXCR. These V and J calls rely on TCRdb rather than the paper's analysis. This table has around 40,000 clones, about 13% appearing once. With respect to this clone: The antigen is not known.

This CDR3 has 17 residues. CDR1 is MNHNY and CDR2 is SVGAGI in the germline V gene (reference sequence). Trimming removed 2 bases at V and 4 bases at J, with 21 bases between. All patients were treatment-naive before thyroid surgery. The gene calls are TRBV6-6 and TRBJ2-7; D possibly matches TRBD1 or TRBD2 (5 bases each). What was sequenced was blood. The TCR originated in a female donor with papillary thyroid cancer or a benign thyroid nodule (not recorded which). Some clones in this sample may be carry-over from other donors' samples. DNA of the CDR3: TGTGCCAGCAGTTACCCAGTCGGGACGGCGCAAACTTACGAGCAGTACTTC. As protein: CASSYPVGTAQTYEQYF.